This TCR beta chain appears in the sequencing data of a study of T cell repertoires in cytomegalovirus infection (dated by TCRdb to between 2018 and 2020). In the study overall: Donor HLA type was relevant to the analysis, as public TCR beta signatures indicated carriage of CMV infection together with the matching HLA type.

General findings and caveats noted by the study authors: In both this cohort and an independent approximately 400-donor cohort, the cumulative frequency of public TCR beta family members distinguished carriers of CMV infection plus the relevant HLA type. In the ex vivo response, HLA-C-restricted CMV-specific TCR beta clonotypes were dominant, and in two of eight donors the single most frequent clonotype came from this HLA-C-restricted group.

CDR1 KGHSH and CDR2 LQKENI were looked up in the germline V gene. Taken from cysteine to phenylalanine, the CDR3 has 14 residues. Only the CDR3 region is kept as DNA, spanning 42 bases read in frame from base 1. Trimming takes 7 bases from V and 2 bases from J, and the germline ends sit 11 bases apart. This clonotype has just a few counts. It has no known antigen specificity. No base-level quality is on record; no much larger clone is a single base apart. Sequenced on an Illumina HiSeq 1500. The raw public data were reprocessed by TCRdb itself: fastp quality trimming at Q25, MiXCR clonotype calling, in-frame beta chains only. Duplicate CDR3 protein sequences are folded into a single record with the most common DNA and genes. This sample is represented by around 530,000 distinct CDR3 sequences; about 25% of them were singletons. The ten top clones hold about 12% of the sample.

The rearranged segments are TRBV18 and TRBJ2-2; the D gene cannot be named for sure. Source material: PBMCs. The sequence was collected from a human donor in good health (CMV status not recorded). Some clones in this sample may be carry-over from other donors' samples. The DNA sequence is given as TGTGCCAGCTTGGTCGGGCCTAACACCGGGGAGCTGTTTTTT. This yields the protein CASLVGPNTGELFF.